This T cell receptor beta chain was obtained from a study of blood T cells in healthy people across ages. Trimming pared 0 bases from V and 2 bases from J, leaving 12 bases between. The CDR3 contains 16 residues. The V gene's germline CDR1 is LGHNA and CDR2 YSLEER. With a J-beta primer mix and a sample-barcoded 5' primer, a second PCR ran about 6 to 11 cycles. TCRdb re-called the 5' RACE reads through MiXCR, storing one row per CDR3 protein. The sample consists of about 1.5 million distinct CDR3 sequences, around 40% of them appearing once. Peripheral blood samples of 9 to 10 milliliters were drawn from each donor.

The specimen was blood. The chain uses TRBV4-3 and TRBJ2-3, with a weak D call TRBD2 (6 bases). The clonotype was recovered from a woman between 18 and 29 years old in good health. CDR3: CASSQDPRTNTDTQYF. CDR3 in DNA: TGCGCCAGCAGCCAAGATCCCAGGACTAACACAGATACGCAGTATTTT.